The 19 T cell receptor beta chains below were found in one sample sequenced in a study of CD8 T cells in ankylosing spondylitis. Each CDR3 protein gets one entry after TCRdb re-called the 5' RACE reads with MiXCR. This table holds 250,000 to 350,000 distinct CDR3 sequences, roughly 20% found once. The sequencing input was blood, either unsorted or a sorted T cell fraction (not recorded which). These receptors were obtained from a male donor with ankylosing spondylitis or in good health (not recorded which).

This clonotype was seen only a few times. CDR3 sequence: CASSYISGGGNTGELFF. CDR3 coding DNA: TGTGCCAGCAGTTACATCAGCGGGGGGGGAAACACCGGGGAGCTGTTTTTT. The rearrangement joins TRBV6-5 to TRBJ2-2, with TRBD2 matching over 10 bases. The germline V gene encodes CDR1 MNHEY and CDR2 SVGAGI. J was trimmed by 2 bases and V by 2 bases; bases with no gene match: 5. The CDR3 has 17 residues.

This clonotype was observed many times. This chain joins TRBV7-8 and TRBJ2-3; D could derive from TRBD1 or TRBD2 (5 bases each). V lost 8 bases, J lost 2 bases, and 8 bases lay in between. The V gene's germline CDR1 is SGHVS and CDR2 FQNEAQ. This CDR3 region has 12 residues. CDR3 bases: TGTGCCAGCCGGGGCGTCACAGATACGCAGTATTTT. Translated: CASRGVTDTQYF.

J is TRBJ2-7 and V is TRBV28; 7 bases align to TRBD1. CDR3 length equals 13 residues. V lost 6 bases to trimming and J lost 5 bases; unmatched junction nucleotides: 7. Looked up from germline, CDR1 is MDHEN and CDR2 is SYDVKM. CDR3 coding DNA: TGTGCCAGCAGCATCTCGGACAGGAACGAGCAGTACGTC. Translation: CASSISDRNEQYV.

V is TRBV20-1 and J is TRBJ2-3, with D uncertain. V shed 0 bases and J shed 3 bases, with 10 bases lying between them. This CDR3 contains 14 residues. Germline CDR1 is DFQATT and CDR2 is SNEGSKA (reference sequence). CDR3 loop: CSARDGLGTDTQYF. The CDR3 region has the DNA TGCAGTGCTAGAGACGGGTTAGGTACAGATACGCAGTATTTT.

This clonotype was recorded many times. The J gene is TRBJ1-2, the V gene TRBV20-1, with D uncertain. Trimming removed 3 bases at V and 10 bases at J, with 21 bases between. Germline V gives CDR1 DFQATT, CDR2 SNEGSKA (reference sequence). This CDR3 is 14 amino acids long. This CDR3 is CSASTQEAWSDYTF. CDR3 bases: TGCAGTGCTAGTACCCAGGAGGCGTGGTCCGACTACACCTTC.

The gene calls are TRBV12-3 or TRBV12-4 and TRBJ1-1, with a weak D call TRBD1 (6 bases). Trimming took off 0 bases at V and 3 bases at J, with 11 bases between the two ends. The CDR3 covers 15 residues. CDR3 coding DNA: TGTGCCAGCAGTTTAGCGCTGGGGGCGTACACTGAAGCTTTCTTT. It codes for CASSLALGAYTEAFF.

This clonotype was counted ten times or more. The chain uses TRBV9 and TRBJ1-1, with D possibly matching TRBD1 (6 bases). The CDR3 sequence is 15 residues long. Looked up from germline, CDR1 is SGDLS and CDR2 is YYNGEE. The germline V and J ends were trimmed by 3 bases and 0 bases, with 12 bases remaining between them. The CDR3 loop is CASSAGQKLNTEAFF. DNA for the CDR3: TGTGCCAGCAGCGCCGGACAGAAATTGAACACTGAAGCTTTCTTT.

In its sample, this clonotype was seen a few times. The chain joins TRBV4-1 to TRBJ2-1; 7 bases are shared with TRBD1. Trimming took 1 base from V and 4 from J; bases not matched to a gene: 4. Germline assignment: CDR1 MGHRA and CDR2 YSYEKL. This CDR3 has 15 amino acids. The CDR3 sequence is CASSQGGTAYNEQFF. CDR3 nucleotides: TGCGCCAGCAGCCAAGGAGGGACAGCTTACAATGAGCAGTTCTTC.

This chain connects TRBV10-3 to TRBJ1-1, with 9 nucleotides matching TRBD1. The CDR3 runs 15 residues. V dropped 6 bases and J dropped 0; count of bases not matched to a gene: 5. Germline V CDR1 and CDR2: ENHRY, SYGVKD. Written as DNA, the CDR3 is TGTGCCATCAGCCGGACAGGGGACATGAACACTGAAGCTTTCTTT. Translated: CAISRTGDMNTEAFF.

The chain has TRBV11-2 and TRBJ2-5; 8 nucleotides align to TRBD1. The junction had 10 bases not matched to a gene; V was cut back by 2 bases and J by 5 bases. This CDR3 is 16 amino acids long. From germline, CDR1 is SGHAT and CDR2 FQNNGV. Here the CDR3 DNA reads TGTGCCAGCAGCTTAAAGTCCCCAGGGGGCGGGGAGACCCAGTACTTC. It encodes CASSLKSPGGGETQYF.

As DNA, the CDR3 is TGTGCCAGCAGTCCTAAGCGAGGCAGGACTAGCGGGGTTTACTACAATGAGCAGTTCTTC. Amino acids: CASSPKRGRTSGVYYNEQFF. The V call is TRBV28, the J call TRBJ2-1, with TRBD2 identical over 12 bases. The germline gives CDR1 MDHEN, CDR2 SYDVKM. V gave up 5 bases and J gave up 3 bases; unmatched junction bases: 17. The CDR3 has 20 residues. Full variable domain (rest looked up from reference TRBV28 and TRBJ2-1): DVKVTQSSRYLVKRTGEKVFLECVQDMDHENMFWYRQDPGLGLRLIYFSYDVKMKEKGDIPEGYSVSREKKERFSLILESASTNQTSMYLCASSPKRGRTSGVYYNEQFFGPGTRLTVL.

This clonotype was seen ten or more times. In DNA, the CDR3 is TGTGCCAGCAGTAGGGGACAGGGGGCAGGAACCGGGGAGCTGTTTTTT. Amino acids: CASSRGQGAGTGELFF. The chain has TRBV12-3 or TRBV12-4 and TRBJ2-2; 12 bases are shared with TRBD1. V was pared by 5 bases and J by 5 bases, with 6 bases of the junction left unmatched. The CDR3 runs 16 residues.

V and J are TRBV28 and TRBJ1-1; perhaps TRBD1 as D (5 bases). The germline V gene encodes CDR1 MDHEN and CDR2 SYDVKM. The CDR3 loop spans 14 amino acids. V was cut by 2 bases and J by 7 bases, with 14 bases left in between. The CDR3 bases are TGTGCCAGCAGTTTACTGGTAGGGGTGAATGAAGCTTTCTTT. Translation gives CASSLLVGVNEAFF.

There are a few counts of this clonotype. The V and J genes are TRBV7-8 and TRBJ2-7; D is undetermined. The CDR3 is 13 amino acids. CDR1 SGHVS and CDR2 FQNEAQ come from the germline V gene. V lost 2 bases and J lost 3, with 8 bases in between. CDR3 DNA: TGTGCCAGCAGCTTACGACGGAACTACGAGCAGTACGTC. It is translated as CASSLRRNYEQYV.

In the case of this clonotype: A read error may be the cause here, since a much bigger clone is one base away. The rearrangement links TRBV12-3 or TRBV12-4 to TRBJ1-5; maybe TRBD1 (6 bases). The length of the CDR3 is 14 residues. The CDR3 DNA follows: TGTGCCAGCAGCTTACAGGGTAGCAATCGGCCCCAGCATTTT. Translated, it gives CASSLQGSNRPQHF.

There are a few counts of this clonotype. The chain combines TRBV12-3 or TRBV12-4 with TRBJ1-1; 8 bases are shared with TRBD1. The CDR3 is made up of 15 amino acids. V shed 6 bases, J shed 4 bases, and the junction held 10 bases outside the gene matches. The CDR3 loop is CASRVPGGGGTEAFF. CDR3 nucleotide sequence: TGTGCCAGCAGGGTTCCAGGGGGCGGGGGCACTGAAGCTTTCTTT.

This clonotype appeared a few times. V usage is TRBV12-3 or TRBV12-4 and J usage is TRBJ2-2; TRBD2 matches at 11 bases. J gave up 4 bases and V 6 bases, and 7 bases lay outside the gene matches. The CDR3 runs to 16 residues. The CDR3 region is CASRSLAGVLTGELFF. The DNA of the CDR3 is TGTGCCAGCAGATCACTAGCGGGAGTGCTCACCGGGGAGCTGTTTTTT.

This clonotype has only a few counts. The V call is TRBV20-1, the J call TRBJ2-1; D is possibly TRBD1 or TRBD2 (5 bases each). CDR1 is DFQATT and CDR2 is SNEGSKA in the germline V gene (reference sequence). This CDR3 contains 15 residues. V was clipped by 0 bases and J by 6 bases, with 15 bases between them. The CDR3 sequence is CSARDWTRGTNEQFF. As DNA, the CDR3 is TGCAGTGCTAGAGATTGGACGCGTGGGACCAATGAGCAGTTCTTC.

At least ten counts were recorded for this clonotype. The genes are TRBV6-1 and TRBJ2-2, with TRBD1 matching over 8 bases. Trimming removed 6 bases from V and 6 bases from J; junction bases left unmatched: 9. Germline CDR1 MNHNS, CDR2 SASEGT. The CDR3 is made up of 15 amino acids. CDR3 in amino acids: CASSPDRDRPGELFF. CDR3 coding DNA: TGTGCCAGCAGCCCGGACAGGGATCGTCCCGGGGAGCTGTTTTTT.